The clone carrying this T cell receptor beta chain was observed a single time. Antigen unknown. This sample was included in a study of cytomegalovirus exposure and HLA in healthy donors. The study's findings and limits: A missense DCLRE1C variant was associated with V- and J-gene trimming of TCR beta chains in a later analysis, and an independent cohort replicated the association. Cytomegalovirus association was listed for 150 or so TCR beta chains.

The PCR contained 60 Vbeta and 13 Jbeta primers. Per the original data handling: Later analysis identified tens of millions of unique TCR beta chains, about 10 million shared. The table came from immunoSEQ multiplex PCR; TCRdb's copy has only in-frame clones and leaves some out. That table gives V, J and clone size, and the DNA gave D and trimming. The sample lists under 250,000 clones; around 77% were seen once. The source of this sequence is a man aged 25-40 years in good health and CMV-seronegative. Sequencing used PBMCs.

The CDR3 protein is CASSEEQGNTGELFF. The CDR3 region has the DNA TGTGCCAGCAGTGAAGAGCAGGGAAACACCGGGGAGCTGTTTTTT. This chain links TRBV2 with TRBJ2-2, with D perhaps TRBD1 (5 bases). The CDR3 has 15 amino acids. Trimming pared 1 base from V and 2 bases from J, leaving 8 bases between. Germline-derived CDR1 and CDR2 are SNHLY and FYNNEI.